This T cell receptor (beta chain) appears in the sequencing data of a study of cytomegalovirus exposure and HLA in healthy donors. Study observations and caveats: Three chains linked to CMV were shown in vitro to be specific for CMV antigens. In a later analysis, across HLA loci, associated TCR counts were highest for DRB1, lowest for HLA-C.

Trimming left V 1 base short and J 2 bases short, with 12 bases between. Germline CDR1 reads SQVTM; CDR2 reads ANQGSEA. This CDR3 contains 14 residues. Amplification used 60 Vbeta primers and 13 Jbeta primers. TCRdb's copy holds only in-frame clones and misses some; the assay was immunoSEQ multiplex PCR. The sample lists approximately 130,000 clones; around four fifths were seen once. As to this clone: Its antigen remains unidentified.

V gene TRBV29-1 combines with J gene TRBJ2-7; possibly TRBD2 for D (5 bases). This TCR was recovered from a man in his forties in good health and CMV-seronegative. The specimen was PBMCs. The CDR3 nucleotides are TGCAGCGTTGAAGGTGAGGGTCTTCCCTACGAGCAGTACTTC. This sequence encodes CSVEGEGLPYEQYF.